The clone carrying this T cell receptor (beta chain) occurred a few times. This sample was included in a study of blood T cell repertoires in COVID-19. Background on the study: Material from acute and convalescent COVID-19 was sourced from the United States, Italy and Spain.

As originally analysed: Nucleated cell counts were estimated from reference gene primer amplification. This table comes from immunoSEQ multiplex PCR, and its TCRdb copy is limited to in-frame clones, with some not included. The DNA gave D and trimming, while V, J and clone size come from that table. In the table there are approximately 23,000 clones, about 90% of which are singletons. The germline gives CDR1 LGHDT, CDR2 YNNKEL (reference sequence). The CDR3 is 13 residues long. Trimming took 2 bases from V and 0 from J, leaving 4 bases between them. The clonotype comes from a man in his sixties or seventies with acute or convalescent COVID-19. The chain links TRBV3-1 (or the pseudogene TRBV3-2) to TRBJ1-1; D is uncertain. Material for sequencing was peripheral blood. In DNA, the CDR3 is TGTGCCAGCAGCCAACAAATGAACACTGAAGCTTTCTTT. The encoded protein is CASSQQMNTEAFF.